The T cell receptor (beta chain) described here comes from a study of CD8 T cells in ankylosing spondylitis. The V and J ends lost 6 bases and 1 base, in that order; junction bases with no gene match: 15. Per germline, CDR1 SGHKS and CDR2 YYEKEE (reference sequence). This CDR3 has 17 residues. In making TCR beta libraries, quantitative 5'-RACE with molecular barcodes was used. Each CDR3 protein is one row after TCRdb ran MiXCR on the 5' RACE reads. In the table there are some 220,000 distinct CDR3 sequences, about 6.7% of which are singletons. Study-level points and caveats: Several highly homologous variants formed a TCR beta motif that appeared characteristic of ankylosing spondylitis blood. Peripheral blood samples showed relatively rare disease-linked clones, and these clones were CD8+.

Remarks on this clonotype: Its antigen is not identified.

What was sequenced was blood, either unsorted or a sorted T cell fraction (not recorded which). This rearrangement joins TRBV5-5 to TRBJ1-2; 7 nucleotides match TRBD1. This clonotype was obtained from a male donor with ankylosing spondylitis. In nucleotides, the CDR3 is TGTGCCAGCATCGTAGGAACAGGGGACTTTATTAACTATGGCTACACCTTC. The encoded protein is CASIVGTGDFINYGYTF.